This TCR beta chain was sequenced for a study of T cells in Graves' hyperthyroidism and ophthalmopathy. The trim removed 5 bases at V and 6 bases at J, leaving 8 bases unmatched. In germline, CDR1 is MNHNS, CDR2 SASEGT. The CDR3 is 14 amino acids. This clonotype was seen repeatedly, ten times or more. Template material for amplifying TCR beta CDR3 regions consisted of RNA transcripts. HTBI primers were used for first-round RT-PCR of the TCR CDR3. TCRdb re-analysed the multiplex PCR reads in MiXCR, keeping a single row per CDR3 protein. The data show approximately 690,000 distinct CDR3 sequences, approximately 15% seen once.

The chain is built from TRBV6-1 and TRBJ1-1; TRBD1 matches at 8 bases. The clonotype comes from a woman in her 50s with Graves' ophthalmopathy. The material sequenced was blood. The DNA for the CDR3 is TGTGCCAGCAGTAAAGACAGGGGATTGTCTGAAGCTTTCTTT. Encoded protein: CASSKDRGLSEAFF.